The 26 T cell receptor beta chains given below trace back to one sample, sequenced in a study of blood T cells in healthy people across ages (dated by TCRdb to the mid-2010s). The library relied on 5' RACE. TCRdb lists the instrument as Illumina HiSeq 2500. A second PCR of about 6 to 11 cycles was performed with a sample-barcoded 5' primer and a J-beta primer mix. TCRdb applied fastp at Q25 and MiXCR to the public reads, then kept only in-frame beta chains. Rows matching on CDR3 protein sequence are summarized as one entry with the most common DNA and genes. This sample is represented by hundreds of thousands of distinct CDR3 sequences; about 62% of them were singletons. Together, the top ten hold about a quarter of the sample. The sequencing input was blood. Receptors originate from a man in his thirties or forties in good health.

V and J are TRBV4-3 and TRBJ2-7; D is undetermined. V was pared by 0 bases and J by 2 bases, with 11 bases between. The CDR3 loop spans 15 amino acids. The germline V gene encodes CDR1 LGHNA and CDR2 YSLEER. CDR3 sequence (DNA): TGCGCCAGCAGCCAAGATGTGACGCGGACCTACGAGCAGTACTTC. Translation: CASSQDVTRTYEQYF.

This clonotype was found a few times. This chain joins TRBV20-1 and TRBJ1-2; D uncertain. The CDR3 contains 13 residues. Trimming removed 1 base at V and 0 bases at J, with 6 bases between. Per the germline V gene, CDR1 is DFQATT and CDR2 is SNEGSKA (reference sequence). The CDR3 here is CSARAGTNYGYTF. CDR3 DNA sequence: TGCAGTGCTAGAGCGGGCACTAACTATGGCTACACCTTC.

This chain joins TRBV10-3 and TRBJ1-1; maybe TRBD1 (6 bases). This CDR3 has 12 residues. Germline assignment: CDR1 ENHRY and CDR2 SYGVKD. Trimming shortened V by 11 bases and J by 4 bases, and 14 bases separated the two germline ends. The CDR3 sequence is CAGGSGATEAFF. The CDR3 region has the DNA TGTGCCGGGGGCTCCGGGGCCACTGAAGCTTTCTTT.

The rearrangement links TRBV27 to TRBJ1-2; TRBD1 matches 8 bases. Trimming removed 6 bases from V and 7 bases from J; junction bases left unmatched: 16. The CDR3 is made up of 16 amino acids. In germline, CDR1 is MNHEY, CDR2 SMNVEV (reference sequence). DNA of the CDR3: TGTGCCAGCAGCTTCTCCCCTCCAACAGGGGGAGGTGGCTACACCTTC. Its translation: CASSFSPPTGGGGYTF.

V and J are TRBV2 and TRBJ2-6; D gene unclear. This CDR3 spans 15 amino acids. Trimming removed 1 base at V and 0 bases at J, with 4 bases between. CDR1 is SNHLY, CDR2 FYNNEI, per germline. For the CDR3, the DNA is TGTGCCAGCAGTGAAGTATCCTCTGGGGCCAACGTCCTGACTTTC. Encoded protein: CASSEVSSGANVLTF.

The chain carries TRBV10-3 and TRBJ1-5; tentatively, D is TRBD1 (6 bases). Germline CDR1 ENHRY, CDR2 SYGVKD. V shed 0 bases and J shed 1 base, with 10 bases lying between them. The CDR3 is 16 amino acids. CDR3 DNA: TGTGCCATCAGTGAGTCGACAGGTGTGAGCAATCAGCCCCAGCATTTT. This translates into CAISESTGVSNQPQHF.

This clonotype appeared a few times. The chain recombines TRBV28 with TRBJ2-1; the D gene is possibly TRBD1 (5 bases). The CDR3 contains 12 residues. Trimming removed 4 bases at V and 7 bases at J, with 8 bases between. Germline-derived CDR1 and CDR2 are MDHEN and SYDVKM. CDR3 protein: CASSSTVNEQFF. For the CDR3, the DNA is TGTGCCAGCAGTTCGACAGTAAATGAGCAGTTCTTC. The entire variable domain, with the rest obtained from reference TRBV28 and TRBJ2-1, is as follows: DVKVTQSSRYLVKRTGEKVFLECVQDMDHENMFWYRQDPGLGLRLIYFSYDVKMKEKGDIPEGYSVSREKKERFSLILESASTNQTSMYLCASSSTVNEQFFGPGTRLTVL.

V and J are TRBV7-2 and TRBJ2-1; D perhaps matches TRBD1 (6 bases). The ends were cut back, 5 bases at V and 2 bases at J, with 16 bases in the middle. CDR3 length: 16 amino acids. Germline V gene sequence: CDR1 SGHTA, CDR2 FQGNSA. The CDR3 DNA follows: TGTGCCAGCAGCCTAGGGGGACATTCCACCTACAATGAGCAGTTCTTC. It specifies CASSLGGHSTYNEQFF.

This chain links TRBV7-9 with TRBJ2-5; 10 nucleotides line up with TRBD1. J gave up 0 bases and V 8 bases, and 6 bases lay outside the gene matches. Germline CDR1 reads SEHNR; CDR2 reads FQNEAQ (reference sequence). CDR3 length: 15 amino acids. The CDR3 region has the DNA TGTGCCAGCGGCGGGACAGGGGTCGACCAAGAGACCCAGTACTTC. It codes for CASGGTGVDQETQYF.

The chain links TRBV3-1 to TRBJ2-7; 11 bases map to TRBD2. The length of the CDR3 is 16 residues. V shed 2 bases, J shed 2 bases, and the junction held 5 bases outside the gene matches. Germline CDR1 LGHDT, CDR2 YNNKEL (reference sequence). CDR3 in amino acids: CASSQLAGGPTYEQYF. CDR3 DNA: TGTGCCAGCAGCCAATTAGCGGGGGGGCCTACCTACGAGCAGTACTTC.

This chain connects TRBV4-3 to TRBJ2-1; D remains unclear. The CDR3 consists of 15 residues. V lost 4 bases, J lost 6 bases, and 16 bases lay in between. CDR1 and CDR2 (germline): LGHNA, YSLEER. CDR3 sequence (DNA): TGCGCCAGCAGCCCTCCGGGCCTGGGGTCCAATGAGCAGTTCTTC. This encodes CASSPPGLGSNEQFF.

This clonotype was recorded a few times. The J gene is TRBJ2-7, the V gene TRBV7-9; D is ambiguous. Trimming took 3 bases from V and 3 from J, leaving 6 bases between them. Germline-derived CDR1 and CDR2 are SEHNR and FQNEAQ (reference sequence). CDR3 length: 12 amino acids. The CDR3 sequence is CASSFEDYEQYF. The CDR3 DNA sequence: TGTGCCAGCAGCTTCGAGGACTACGAGCAGTACTTC.

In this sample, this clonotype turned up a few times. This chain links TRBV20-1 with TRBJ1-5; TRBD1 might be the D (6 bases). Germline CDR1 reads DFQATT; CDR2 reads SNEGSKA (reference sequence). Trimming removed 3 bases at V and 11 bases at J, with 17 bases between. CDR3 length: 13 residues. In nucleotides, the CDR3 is TGCAGTGCTAGTTATGGGGGGCACGAGACCCAGCATTTT. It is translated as CSASYGGHETQHF.

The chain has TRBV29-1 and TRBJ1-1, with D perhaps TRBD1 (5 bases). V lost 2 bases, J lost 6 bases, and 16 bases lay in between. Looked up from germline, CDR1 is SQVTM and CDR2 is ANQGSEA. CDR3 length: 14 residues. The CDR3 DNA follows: TGCAGCGTTGAAAAGCGGGGCGACCCCGCTGAAGCTTTCTTT. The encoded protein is CSVEKRGDPAEAFF.

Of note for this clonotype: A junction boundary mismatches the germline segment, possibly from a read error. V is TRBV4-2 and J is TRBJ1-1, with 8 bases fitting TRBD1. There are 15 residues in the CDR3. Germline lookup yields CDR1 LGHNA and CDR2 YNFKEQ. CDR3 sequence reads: CASSQEDRANTETFF. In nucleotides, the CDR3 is TGTGCCAGCAGCCAAGAGGACAGGGCCAACACTGAAACTTTCTTT.

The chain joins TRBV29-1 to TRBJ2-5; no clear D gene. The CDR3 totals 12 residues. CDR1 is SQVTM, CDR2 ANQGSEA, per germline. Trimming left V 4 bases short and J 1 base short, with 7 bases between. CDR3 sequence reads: CSVASTQETQYF. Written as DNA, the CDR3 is TGCAGCGTTGCCTCGACCCAAGAGACCCAGTACTTC.

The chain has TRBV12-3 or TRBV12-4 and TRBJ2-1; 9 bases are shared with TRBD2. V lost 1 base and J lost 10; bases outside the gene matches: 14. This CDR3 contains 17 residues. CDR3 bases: TGTGCCAGCAGTTTAGTGCCTCCGCGGGGGGGCTTTATGGAGCAGTTCTTC. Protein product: CASSLVPPRGGFMEQFF.

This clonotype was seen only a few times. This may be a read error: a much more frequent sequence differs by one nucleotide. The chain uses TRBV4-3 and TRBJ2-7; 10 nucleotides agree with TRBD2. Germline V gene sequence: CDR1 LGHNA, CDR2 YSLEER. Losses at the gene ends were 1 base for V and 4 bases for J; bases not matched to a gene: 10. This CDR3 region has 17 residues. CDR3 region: CASSQVWVASGGYEQYF. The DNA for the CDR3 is TGCGCCAGCAGCCAAGTCTGGGTGGCTAGCGGGGGATACGAGCAGTACTTC.

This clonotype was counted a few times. CDR3: CASSQDVDPNQPQHF. For the CDR3, the DNA is TGCGCCAGCAGCCAAGATGTGGACCCCAATCAGCCCCAGCATTTT. The chain uses TRBV4-3 and TRBJ1-5, with D unclear. Germline V lookup: CDR1 LGHNA, CDR2 YSLEER. Trimming left V 0 bases short and J 3 bases short, with 9 bases between. This CDR3 region has 15 residues.

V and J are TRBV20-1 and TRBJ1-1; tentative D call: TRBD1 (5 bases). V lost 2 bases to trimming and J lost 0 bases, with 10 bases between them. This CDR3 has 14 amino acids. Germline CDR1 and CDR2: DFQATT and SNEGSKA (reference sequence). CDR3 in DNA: TGCAGTGCTAGATCCGGGACCTTGAACACTGAAGCTTTCTTT. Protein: CSARSGTLNTEAFF.

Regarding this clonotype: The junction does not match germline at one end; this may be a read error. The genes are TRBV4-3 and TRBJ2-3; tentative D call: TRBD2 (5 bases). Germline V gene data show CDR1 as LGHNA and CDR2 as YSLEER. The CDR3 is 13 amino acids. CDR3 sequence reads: CAGSQTRPDTQYF. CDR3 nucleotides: TGCGCCGGCAGCCAAACTAGGCCAGATACGCAGTATTTT.

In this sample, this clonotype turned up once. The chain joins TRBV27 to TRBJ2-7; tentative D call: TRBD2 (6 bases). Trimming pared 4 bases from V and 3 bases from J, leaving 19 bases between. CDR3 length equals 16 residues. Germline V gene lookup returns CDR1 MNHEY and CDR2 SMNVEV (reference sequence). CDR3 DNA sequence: TGTGCCAGCAGTTCAGGCTCAGGGATGCGGGACTACGAGCAGTACTTC. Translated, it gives CASSSGSGMRDYEQYF.

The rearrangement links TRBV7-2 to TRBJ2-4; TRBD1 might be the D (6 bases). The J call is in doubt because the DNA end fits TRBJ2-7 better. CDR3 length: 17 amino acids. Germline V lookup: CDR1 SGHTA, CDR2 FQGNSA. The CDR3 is CASSLMEARGFEYEQYF. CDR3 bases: TGTGCCAGCAGCTTAATGGAAGCGAGGGGGTTTGAGTACGAGCAGTACTTC.

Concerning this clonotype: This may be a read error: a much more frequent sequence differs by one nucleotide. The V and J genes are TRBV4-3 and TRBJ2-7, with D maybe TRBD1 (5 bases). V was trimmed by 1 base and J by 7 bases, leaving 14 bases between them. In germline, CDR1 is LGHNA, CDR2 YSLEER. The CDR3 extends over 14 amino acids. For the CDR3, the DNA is TGCGCCAGCAGCCAAGGACAGCCAGGCAATGAGCAGTACTTC. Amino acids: CASSQGQPGNEQYF.

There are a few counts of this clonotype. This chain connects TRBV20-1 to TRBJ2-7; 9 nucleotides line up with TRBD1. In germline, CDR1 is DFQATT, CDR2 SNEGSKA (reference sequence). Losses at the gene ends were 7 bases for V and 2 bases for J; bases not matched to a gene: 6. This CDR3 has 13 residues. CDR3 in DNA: TGCAGTGTACCGGGGACAGGGACCTACGAGCAGTACTTC. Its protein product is CSVPGTGTYEQYF.

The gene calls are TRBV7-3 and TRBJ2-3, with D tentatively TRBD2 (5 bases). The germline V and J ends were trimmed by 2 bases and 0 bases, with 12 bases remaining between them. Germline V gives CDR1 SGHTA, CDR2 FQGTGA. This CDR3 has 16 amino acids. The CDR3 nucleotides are TGTGCCAGCAGCTTATCTCCCAGGACTAGCACAGATACGCAGTATTTT. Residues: CASSLSPRTSTDTQYF.